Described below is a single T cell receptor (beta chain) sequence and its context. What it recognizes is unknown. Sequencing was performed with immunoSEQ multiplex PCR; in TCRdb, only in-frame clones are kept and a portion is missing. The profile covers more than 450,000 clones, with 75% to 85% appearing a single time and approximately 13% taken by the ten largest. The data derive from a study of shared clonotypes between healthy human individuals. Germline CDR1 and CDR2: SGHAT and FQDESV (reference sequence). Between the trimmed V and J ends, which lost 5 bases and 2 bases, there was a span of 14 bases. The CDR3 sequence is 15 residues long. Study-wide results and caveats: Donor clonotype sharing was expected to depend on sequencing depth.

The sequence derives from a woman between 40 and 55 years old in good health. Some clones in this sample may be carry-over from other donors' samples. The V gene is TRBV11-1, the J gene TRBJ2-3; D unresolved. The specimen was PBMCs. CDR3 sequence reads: CASSPRRQHTDTQYF. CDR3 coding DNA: TGTGCCAGCAGCCCACGCCGCCAACACACAGATACGCAGTATTTT.